A selection of T cell receptor beta chains follows, all from one sample in a study of cytomegalovirus exposure and HLA in healthy donors. Profiled with immunoSEQ multiplex PCR; TCRdb holds only in-frame clones, not every one. The data show about 200,000 clones, almost 80% seen once. The sample consisted of PBMCs. Receptors originate from a male donor in good health and CMV-seronegative. The CDR3 runs from the conserved cysteine through the conserved F or W. Size is stated for part of the rows, as once, few or many counts, or as a class when the clone is expanded.

abundance,len,v_gene,CDR3aa
.,17,TRBV7-9,CSSSSRTGIHSYNEQFF
.,15,TRBV7-3,CASSLRTSGFNEQFF
.,19,TRBV4-1,CASSQAGTSGRANTGELFF
.,15,TRBV7-3,CASTPGDRANTEAFF
once,17,TRBV11-3,CASSLNSGRAPYNEQFF
.,13,TRBV15,CATSRPGQSEQYF
.,14,TRBV6-4,CASSRDIGTDTQYF
.,15,TRBV2,CASRPRTANTGELFF
.,18,TRBV4-1,CASSQDGGGQLSYNEQFF
.,8,TRBV20-1,CSAPGAFF
few,13,TRBV2,CASGARSPVEQYF
.,15,TRBV15,CATSRDGGGRDTQYF
.,15,TRBV9,CASSGTGETTSPLHF
.,14,TRBV9,CASSSRPGSETQYF
.,14,TRBV18,CASSPSRDNTEAFF
once,16,TRBV7-7,CASSLLSTSGIETQYF
.,14,TRBV27,CASGGGAMNTEAFF
.,15,TRBV9,CASSPDRGRGQPQHF
.,14,TRBV27,CASSPLTSLYGYTF
.,13,TRBV7-3,CASSRGGADTQYF
.,14,TRBV29-1,CSVEGLAAPYEQYF
few,14,TRBV7-9,CASSPTGGGNTIYF
few,16,TRBV28,CASSLSQGIASYEQYF
once,15,TRBV7-9,CASSYAGINTGELFF
.,13,TRBV5-1,CASSQIPSGEQYF
few,14,TRBV5-6,CASSSGWGDDTQYF
.,13,TRBV18,CATTGGREETQYF
.,14,TRBV6-1,CASLAGGTTDTQYF
.,14,TRBV27,CASSPTGAGYGYTF
.,15,TRBV18,CASSQGQSSGNTIYF
.,13,TRBV30,CAWVQSGANVLTF
.,12,TRBV9,CASSVTGNTIYF
.,15,TRBV6-5,CASRLSGLAKNIQYF